This entry lists 29 T cell receptor beta chains sequenced from one sample in a study of identical twins. A single record per CDR3 protein comes from TCRdb applying MiXCR to the 5' RACE reads. The profile shows a few hundred thousand distinct CDR3 sequences, 10% to 15% of them singletons. A further study also used this sample, focusing on yellow fever vaccine responses in identical twins.

The material sequenced was memory (CD45RO+) T cells sorted from blood. The receptors come from a young woman in good health.

This clonotype has more than one count but fewer than ten. This chain connects TRBV12-3 or TRBV12-4 to TRBJ2-3; either TRBD1 or TRBD2 may supply D (6 bases each). Trimming removed 2 bases from V and 3 bases from J, with 12 bases in between. This CDR3 has 15 residues. The CDR3 DNA reads as TGTGCCAGCAGTTTACAGGGGAGCGGGACAGATACGCAGTATTTT. Encoded protein: CASSLQGSGTDTQYF.

This clonotype was counted only a few times. The CDR3 here is CAIDTSGTSTDTQYF. The CDR3 nucleotides are TGTGCCATCGATACTAGCGGGACTAGCACAGATACGCAGTATTTT. V is TRBV10-3 and J is TRBJ2-3; 10 bases match TRBD2. CDR1 ENHRY and CDR2 SYGVKD come from the germline V gene. Trimming at V came to 8 bases and at J to 0 bases, leaving 5 bases not matched to a gene. The CDR3 is 15 residues long.

The chain has TRBV5-8 and TRBJ1-4; D might be TRBD1 (5 bases). Deletions cut 5 bases from V and 6 bases from J, with 20 bases between. Germline V lookup: CDR1 SGHTS, CDR2 YDEGEE. The CDR3 consists of 16 residues. The CDR3 DNA sequence: TGTGCCAGCAGTCTTTCCGTTCGGGGGACTGATGAAAAACTGTTTTTT. It codes for CASSLSVRGTDEKLFF.

The chain has TRBV6-1 and TRBJ2-7; D is unclear. Germline V gene sequence: CDR1 MNHNS, CDR2 SASEGT. The CDR3 has 16 amino acids. Trimming removed 5 bases at V and 0 bases at J, with 17 bases between. CDR3 nucleotide sequence: TGTGCCAGCAGTCTTTCTCGACGGACCCTCTCCTACGAGCAGTACTTC. The encoded protein is CASSLSRRTLSYEQYF.

Worth noting for this clonotype: A read error may be the cause here, since a much bigger clone is one base away. The chain employs TRBV6-1 and TRBJ2-7, with 7 bases that match TRBD1. The ends lost 6 bases at V and 2 bases at J; junction bases unmatched: 4. Germline V gives CDR1 MNHNS, CDR2 SASEGT. The CDR3 runs to 13 residues. The CDR3 DNA sequence: TGTGCCAGCAGCGAACAGGGGACCTACGAGCAGTACTTC. This translates into CASSEQGTYEQYF.

The chain employs TRBV29-1 and TRBJ2-5; D gene unclear. This CDR3 is built from 11 residues. V was shortened by 8 bases and J by 4 bases, with 11 bases between the two germline ends. CDR1 and CDR2 (germline): SQVTM, ANQGSEA. This CDR3 is CSQRRGETQYF. CDR3 sequence (DNA): TGCAGCCAGAGGAGAGGAGAGACCCAGTACTTC.

This clonotype was counted a few times. V usage is TRBV11-3 and J usage is TRBJ2-2; 7 nucleotides line up with TRBD1. The CDR3 sequence is 15 residues long. Germline CDR1 reads SGHNT; CDR2 reads YENEEA. V was pared by 11 bases and J by 3 bases, with 12 bases of the junction left unmatched. The CDR3 coding sequence is TGTGCCGGGATCTACAGGGGAAGAGACACCGGGGAGCTGTTTTTT. Residues: CAGIYRGRDTGELFF.

This clonotype was seen a handful of times. The chain recombines TRBV5-1 with TRBJ2-1, with 12 bases aligning to TRBD2. Germline-derived CDR1 and CDR2 are SGHRS and YFSETQ. The length of the CDR3 is 16 residues. The junction had 6 bases not matched to a gene; V was cut back by 4 bases and J by 4 bases. The CDR3 loop reads CASSPTSGGLYNEQFF. The CDR3 DNA reads as TGCGCCAGCAGCCCGACTAGCGGGGGTCTTTACAATGAGCAGTTCTTC.

This clonotype was recorded a few times. The genes are TRBV28 and TRBJ2-1; no clear D gene. In germline, CDR1 is MDHEN, CDR2 SYDVKM. CDR3 size: 14 residues. Trimming shortened V by 5 bases and J by 9 bases, and 17 bases separated the two germline ends. This CDR3 is CASSPSKGFSEQFF. For the CDR3, the DNA is TGTGCCAGCAGTCCCAGTAAGGGATTTAGTGAGCAGTTCTTC.

This clonotype was seen many times. The chain carries TRBV6-1 and TRBJ2-7; weak D call: TRBD1 (5 bases). The CDR3 contains 13 residues. Between the trimmed V and J ends, which lost 0 bases and 4 bases, there was a span of 7 bases. The germline V gene has CDR1 MNHNS and CDR2 SASEGT. The chain's CDR3 is CASSEAAGYEQYF. The CDR3 DNA sequence: TGTGCCAGCAGTGAAGCGGCAGGGTACGAGCAGTACTTC.

The chain employs TRBV7-9 and TRBJ1-1, with D possibly matching TRBD1 (5 bases). The CDR3 length is 13 residues. Germline values: CDR1 SEHNR, CDR2 FQNEAQ (reference sequence). Trimming took 5 bases from V and 6 from J, leaving 13 bases between them. The CDR3 here is CASSRPGGAEAFF. In nucleotides, the CDR3 is TGTGCCAGCAGCCGCCCGGGGGGGGCTGAAGCTTTCTTT.

J is TRBJ2-7 and V is TRBV12-3 or TRBV12-4, with a possible D match to TRBD1 (5 bases). CDR3 length equals 14 residues. Between the trimmed V and J ends, which lost 3 bases and 0 bases, there was a span of 9 bases. The chain's CDR3 is CASSFDSVSYEQYF. CDR3 DNA: TGTGCCAGCAGTTTCGACAGCGTCTCCTACGAGCAGTACTTC.

This clonotype was counted between two and nine times. The gene calls are TRBV28 and TRBJ1-1, with D perhaps matching TRBD1 (5 bases). Deletions cut 3 bases from V and 4 bases from J, with 9 bases between. This CDR3 is 13 amino acids long. Germline CDR1 reads MDHEN; CDR2 reads SYDVKM. The CDR3: CASSFIGGTEAFF. The CDR3 DNA reads TGTGCCAGCAGTTTCATTGGGGGCACTGAAGCTTTCTTT. Variable domain in full (rest from reference TRBV28 and TRBJ1-1): DVKVTQSSRYLVKRTGEKVFLECVQDMDHENMFWYRQDPGLGLRLIYFSYDVKMKEKGDIPEGYSVSREKKERFSLILESASTNQTSMYLCASSFIGGTEAFFGQGTRLTVV.

The chain combines TRBV11-2 with TRBJ2-1; no reliable D call. The germline V and J ends were trimmed by 4 bases and 4 bases, with 26 bases remaining between them. Germline V gives CDR1 SGHAT, CDR2 FQNNGV. CDR3 length equals 19 residues. In DNA, the CDR3 is TGTGCCAGCAGCTATTATCCCCCCAAGCGAGAAGGAACATACAATGAGCAGTTCTTC. Residues: CASSYYPPKREGTYNEQFF.

Many counts were recorded for this clonotype. This rearrangement joins TRBV3-1 to TRBJ2-7; weak D call: TRBD2 (6 bases). V lost 3 bases and J 5 bases, leaving 11 bases between the germline ends. The CDR3 has 13 amino acids. Germline CDR1 and CDR2: LGHDT and YNNKEL (reference sequence). CDR3 amino acids: CASSQNRGNEQYF. The CDR3 region has the DNA TGTGCCAGCAGCCAGAATCGGGGGAACGAGCAGTACTTC.

The chain recombines TRBV7-2 with TRBJ2-1, with 14 nucleotides matching TRBD2. The CDR3 is 15 residues long. J gave up 8 bases and V 5 bases, and 5 bases lay outside the gene matches. Germline loops: CDR1 SGHTA, CDR2 FQGNSA. The CDR3 here is CASSQGLAGDYEQFF. The CDR3 bases are TGTGCCAGCAGCCAGGGACTAGCGGGAGACTATGAGCAGTTCTTC.

The J gene is TRBJ2-7, the V gene TRBV11-2, with 11 bases identical to TRBD2. The CDR3 spans 17 residues. With 2 bases clipped from V and 5 bases from J, the junction kept 11 bases outside the gene matches. Germline V gene lookup returns CDR1 SGHAT and CDR2 FQNNGV. CDR3 in DNA: TGTGCCAGCAGCTTATATCCTAGCGGGAGGAGGGTTAACGAGCAGTACTTC. Amino acids: CASSLYPSGRRVNEQYF.

The CDR3 DNA is TGCGCCAGCAGCTCAGGGACAGGGGTGAATTCACCCCTCCACTTT. Residues: CASSSGTGVNSPLHF. V gene TRBV5-1 combines with J gene TRBJ1-6; 10 bases match TRBD1. Germline V lookup: CDR1 SGHRS, CDR2 YFSETQ. This CDR3 region has 15 residues. Trimming removed 3 bases from V and 7 bases from J; junction bases left unmatched: 4.

This clonotype was counted a single time. The rearrangement joins TRBV6-1 to TRBJ2-3; TRBD1 aligns across 8 bases. The CDR3 covers 15 residues. Trimming cost V 6 bases and J 0 bases; bases outside gene matches: 5. Per the germline V gene, CDR1 is MNHNS and CDR2 is SASEGT. The CDR3 DNA is TGTGCCAGCAGAGACGGGACAGGTAGCACAGATACGCAGTATTTT. Its protein product is CASRDGTGSTDTQYF.

This clonotype was counted at least ten times. The chain joins TRBV29-1 to TRBJ1-5; D possibly corresponds to TRBD1 (5 bases). Germline CDR1 and CDR2: SQVTM and ANQGSEA. Trimming took off 4 bases at V and 2 bases at J, with 6 bases between the two ends. CDR3 length equals 12 residues. CDR3: CSVGGGNQPQHF. CDR3 DNA: TGCAGCGTTGGGGGCGGCAATCAGCCCCAGCATTTT.

The chain carries TRBV7-9 and TRBJ2-1; 10 positions agree with TRBD1. This CDR3 spans 13 amino acids. Per the germline V gene, CDR1 is SEHNR and CDR2 is FQNEAQ (reference sequence). Unmatched junction bases numbered 8, after V lost 4 bases and J lost 14 bases. The CDR3 spells CASSSNYGTGEFF. Here the CDR3 DNA reads TGTGCCAGCAGCTCGAATTACGGGACAGGGGAGTTCTTC.

This clonotype has only a few counts. The chain combines TRBV12-3 or TRBV12-4 with TRBJ2-3, with D tentatively TRBD1 or TRBD2 (5 bases each). V was shortened by 1 base and J by 5 bases, with 10 bases between the two germline ends. CDR3 size: 14 residues. The CDR3 DNA reads as TGTGCCAGCAGTTTAGGGGGGAATATAGATACGCAGTATTTT. Translated, it gives CASSLGGNIDTQYF.

The genes are TRBV5-4 and TRBJ2-7; 8 nucleotides match TRBD1. Germline V lookup: CDR1 SGHNT, CDR2 YYREEE (reference sequence). Trimming took 3 bases from V and 6 from J; bases not matched to a gene: 17. The CDR3 contains 17 residues. CDR3 sequence: CASSSSADRGPSLEQYF. In DNA, the CDR3 is TGTGCCAGCAGCTCATCCGCAGACAGGGGCCCCTCCCTCGAGCAGTACTTC.

In its sample, this clonotype was seen a few times. The chain is built from TRBV12-3 or TRBV12-4 and TRBJ2-1; TRBD2 might be the D (5 bases). V was shortened by 0 bases and J by 5 bases, with 8 bases between the two germline ends. This CDR3 comprises 14 residues. The CDR3 here is CASSLAIGNNEQFF. CDR3 DNA sequence: TGTGCCAGCAGTTTAGCAATCGGGAACAATGAGCAGTTCTTC.

This clonotype was recorded many times. The rearrangement joins TRBV29-1 to TRBJ2-5; 14 positions match TRBD2. The CDR3 spans 15 residues. With V trimmed by 7 bases and J by 9 bases, 13 bases remained unmatched. The germline V gene has CDR1 SQVTM and CDR2 ANQGSEA. CDR3 sequence: CSALTSGGELRAQYF. The CDR3 DNA sequence: TGCAGCGCCCTGACTAGCGGGGGGGAACTCAGGGCCCAGTACTTC.

In this sample, this clonotype turned up a few times. The chain carries TRBV5-1 and TRBJ2-1; tentatively, D is TRBD1 (6 bases). CDR1 is SGHRS, CDR2 YFSETQ, per germline. V lost 4 bases and J 6 bases, leaving 17 bases between the germline ends. The CDR3 has 15 amino acids. CDR3 bases: TGCGCCAGCAGCCGCGCCGGACAGTCGGGCAATGAGCAGTTCTTC. This translates into CASSRAGQSGNEQFF.

This clonotype was seen more than once but under ten times. This sequence joins TRBV19 and TRBJ2-7, with D tentatively TRBD1 or TRBD2 (6 bases each). Germline CDR1 and CDR2: LNHDA and SQIVND (reference sequence). The V end was cut by 4 bases, the J end by 0 bases, with 10 bases between. The CDR3 consists of 14 residues. The CDR3 region has the DNA TGTGCCAGTAGTAATGGGGGGCACTCCTACGAGCAGTACTTC. Translation: CASSNGGHSYEQYF.

The rearrangement joins TRBV10-3 to TRBJ2-2; 8 bases align to TRBD1. Germline V gene sequence: CDR1 ENHRY, CDR2 SYGVKD. The V and J ends lost 10 bases and 3 bases, in that order; junction bases with no gene match: 7. CDR3 length: 14 amino acids. CDR3 loop: CASDRGGDTGELFF. CDR3 bases: TGTGCCAGTGACAGGGGTGGGGACACCGGGGAGCTGTTTTTT.

The J gene is TRBJ1-1, the V gene TRBV15; D is possibly TRBD1 (6 bases). Germline lookup yields CDR1 LNHNV and CDR2 YYDKDF (reference sequence). The length of the CDR3 is 13 residues. Trimming removed 5 bases at V and 3 bases at J, with 10 bases between. The CDR3 reads CATSGQGYTEAFF. The CDR3 DNA sequence: TGTGCCACCAGCGGCCAGGGGTACACTGAAGCTTTCTTT.